This T cell receptor (beta chain) originates from a study of regulatory T cells in long-lasting Graves disease. Study-wide background: The criterion for persistent Graves' disease was over 5 years of antithyroid drugs with positive TSH receptor antibodies. Points from the study as a whole: The study found TRBV28, TRBJ1-2 and TRBJ2-5 favored in persistent disease.

The sample holds one count of this clonotype. The antigen is not known. V lost 3 bases and J 6 bases, leaving 8 bases between the germline ends. This CDR3 is 13 amino acids long. Germline assignment: CDR1 SGHTA and CDR2 FQGNSA. The time point: persistent/refractory GD, antithyroid drugs over 5 years with positive TRAb. From PBMCs, RNA was extracted and then used to make the TCR library. Assembly of TCR beta libraries relied on iRepertoire HTBI primers together with Arm-PCR of CDR3 regions. A single record per CDR3 protein comes from TCRdb applying MiXCR to the multiplex PCR reads. The data hold around 430,000 distinct CDR3 sequences, with 20% to 25% observed a single time.

This rearrangement joins TRBV7-2 to TRBJ2-2; D gene ambiguous. The receptor comes from a female donor with Graves disease. The sequencing used peripheral blood mononuclear cells (PBMCs), collected when the disease was refractory, from a patient treated with antithyroid drugs. In DNA form, the CDR3 reads TGTGCCAGCAGCTTCGAGGTAGCCGGGGAGCTGTTTTTT. This gives the protein CASSFEVAGELFF. The full variable domain, with the rest looked up from reference TRBV7-2 and TRBJ2-2, is GAGVSQSPSNKVTEKGKDVELRCDPISGHTALYWYRQSLGQGLEFLIYFQGNSAPDKSGLPSDRFSAERTGGSVSTLTIQRTQQEDSAVYLCASSFEVAGELFFGEGSRLTVL.